This entry lists 25 T cell receptor delta chains sequenced from one sample in a study of γδ T cells in repeated Plasmodium falciparum infection. Gammadelta T cells were flow-sorted from PBMC into Vgamma9/Vdelta2+ and Vdelta2-negative populations for bulk analysis. TCRdb fed the multiplex PCR reads to CATT. The sample has roughly 86,000 delta-chain clones; approximately 1.4% are singletons. The sample consisted of gamma-delta T cells from blood. The source of these receptors is a pool of human donors (malaria-infected and uninfected, not separated).

As to this clone: A far larger clone differs by one base, so this is likely a read error. Other DNA sequences in the same sample also yield this CDR3. The chain couples TRDV3 to TRDJ1, with 7 bases matching TRDD3. No J segment appears in TCRdb, so it was assigned here by matching the sequence to germline. The CDR3 runs to 16 residues. CDR1 TVYSNPD and CDR2 GDNSRS come from the germline V gene (reference sequence). V gave up 4 bases and J gave up 3 bases; unmatched junction bases: 17. CDR3 bases: TGTGCCTGGGACCTTTCACTAGGGGATAGTCCCGATAAACTCATCTTT. It is translated as CAWDLSLGDSPDKLIF.

This clone came up a few times. CDR3 DNA sequence: TGTGCTCTTGGGGAACGAGGGTTCCTGGGGGATACGCGGGAAGTTTTGACAGCACAACTCTTCTTT. Its translation is CALGERGFLGDTREVLTAQLFF. The J gene is TRDJ2, the V gene TRDV1; 12 positions agree with TRDD3. The J gene, absent from TCRdb, was called here by matching the DNA to germline. The CDR3 has 22 amino acids. CDR1 and CDR2 (germline): TSWWSYY, QGS. After removal of 1 base from V and 1 base from J, the junction contained 16 bases not matched to a gene.

Note on this clone: The TCRdb protein comes from a much larger clone and disagrees with this DNA's translation at residue 6, likely due to a read error; the protein given here is derived from the DNA. The genes are TRDV1 and TRDJ1; tentatively, D is TRDD2 or TRDD3 (6 bases each). The J gene, left out of TCRdb, was set here by checking the DNA against germline. The CDR3 has 19 amino acids. V was cut by 4 bases and J by 2 bases, with 26 bases left in between. CDR1 is TSWWSYY and CDR2 is QGS in the germline V gene. The chain's CDR3 is CALGVPCGDPTCGTDKLIF. The DNA of the CDR3 is TGTGCTCTTGGGGTTCCCTGTGGGGATCCTACCTGTGGGACCGATAAACTCATCTTT.

Notes on this clone: Translating this DNA gives a protein that differs at residue 7 from the TCRdb one, which belongs to a much larger clone; a read error is likely, and the protein shown is this translation. Here the CDR3 reads CACDSVQGIPSGDKLIF. CDR3 in DNA: TGTGCCTGTGACTCGGTACAGGGGATCCCTTCGGGCGATAAACTCATCTTT. The J gene is TRDJ1, the V gene TRDV2, with a weak D call TRDD3 (6 bases). The J gene, left out of TCRdb, was set here by checking the DNA against germline. Germline CDR1 is GEAIGNYY and CDR2 is EKD. CDR3 length: 17 residues. V was trimmed by 3 bases and J by 4 bases, leaving 23 bases between them.

In the case of this clone: The TCRdb protein comes from a much larger clone and disagrees with this DNA's translation at residue 15, likely due to a read error; the protein given here is derived from the DNA. The rearrangement uses TRDV1 and TRDJ1; D not resolved. The CDR3 sequence is 18 residues long. Germline V gene data show CDR1 as TSWWSYY and CDR2 as QGS. CDR3 in DNA: TGTGCTCTTGGGGAACGTACGTTTGGACCGATGTACACCGATGAACTCATCTTT. Translated, it gives CALGERTFGPMYTDELIF.

This clone was counted between two and nine times. A far larger clone is a single base away, which makes a read error likely. The identical CDR3 is also encoded by other nucleotide sequences in the sample. J is TRDJ1 and V is TRDV2; the match to TRDD3 covers 8 bases. TCRdb does not report a J gene; here it was assigned by matching the DNA to germline references. Germline assignment: CDR1 GEAIGNYY and CDR2 EKD. CDR3 size: 14 residues. Losses at the gene ends were 0 bases for V and 7 bases for J; bases not matched to a gene: 6. The CDR3 DNA follows: TGTGCCTGTGACACCGGTACTGGGGGGTCTAAACTCATCTTT. As protein: CACDTGTGGSKLIF.

Points on this clone: TCRdb pairs this DNA with a much larger clone's protein that differs at residue 8, likely a read error; the protein shown was translated from the DNA. The chain uses TRDV2 and TRDJ3; 7 bases align to TRDD3. Because TCRdb records no J gene, it was assigned here through a match of the DNA to germline. Trimming at V came to 0 bases and at J to 0 bases, leaving 19 bases not matched to a gene. The CDR3 is 23 residues long. The germline CDR1 and CDR2 sequences are GEAIGNYY and EKD. Written as DNA, the CDR3 is TGTGCCTGTGACACCGGACGCGCTCCCGTACTGGGGACCCACTCCTGGGACACCCGACAGATGTTTTTC. It encodes CACDTGRAPVLGTHSWDTRQMFF.

By sample fraction, this clone is medium-sized. Other DNA variants within this sample encode the same CDR3. The rearrangement links TRDV2 to TRDJ1; 13 bases line up with TRDD3. Looked up from germline, CDR1 is GEAIGNYY and CDR2 is EKD. V lost 4 bases and J lost 2; bases outside the gene matches: 15. This CDR3 is built from 19 residues. The CDR3 nucleotides are TGTGCCTGTGAGCCCTTTATACTGGGGGATACGCCTGGGACCGATAAACTCATCTTT. It yields the protein CACEPFILGDTPGTDKLIF.

Concerning this clone itself: A far larger clone is a single base away, which makes a read error likely. At the DNA level, this CDR3 is encoded by other sequences in the same sample as well. The gene calls are TRDV2 and TRDJ1; 7 positions agree with TRDD3. In the absence of a J gene in TCRdb, the DNA was matched to germline to assign it here. CDR1 and CDR2 from the germline V gene are GEAIGNYY and EKD. J gave up 1 base and V 1 base, and 11 bases lay outside the gene matches. CDR3 length: 17 amino acids. The CDR3, as DNA: TGTGCCTGTGACACTAAGCGCGGATACGCTCCCACCGATAAACTCATCTTT. It codes for CACDTKRGYAPTDKLIF.

To note about this clone: A read error likely explains this, since a far larger clone differs by one base. Within the sample, other DNA sequences also encode this same CDR3. V gene TRDV1 combines with J gene TRDJ1, with 8 bases aligning to TRDD3. As TCRdb names no J gene, one was assigned here on the basis of a DNA match to germline. The CDR3 sequence is 19 residues long. The junction had 18 bases not matched to a gene; V was cut back by 4 bases and J by 2 bases. Germline V gene data show CDR1 as TSWWSYY and CDR2 as QGS. This CDR3 reads CALGGLPSLGETRTDKLIF. The CDR3 DNA follows: TGTGCTCTTGGGGGTCTGCCCTCTCTGGGGGAAACGAGGACCGATAAACTCATCTTT.

This clone has ten or more counts. Compared with germline, one end of the junction differs, possibly owing to a read error. This same CDR3 is encoded by further DNA sequences in the sample. The chain links TRDV1 to TRDJ1; TRDD3 matches at 8 bases. Germline V gene sequence: CDR1 TSWWSYY, CDR2 QGS. The CDR3 is made up of 21 amino acids. CDR3 sequence reads: CALVELVSGKPWGRLWDKLIF. CDR3 nucleotide sequence: TGTGCTCTTGTGGAACTAGTCTCGGGAAAGCCCTGGGGGAGGTTATGGGATAAACTCATCTTT.

This clone has just a few counts. A read error likely explains why the TCRdb protein, taken from a much larger clone, differs from this DNA's translation at residue 14; the protein shown is translated from the DNA. The chain recombines TRDV2 with TRDJ1, with 9 bases aligning to TRDD3. Because TCRdb records no J gene, it was assigned here through a match of the DNA to germline. The CDR3 consists of 20 residues. In germline, CDR1 is GEAIGNYY, CDR2 EKD. V shed 1 base, J shed 0 bases, and the junction held 17 bases outside the gene matches. This CDR3 reads CACDTVTGGPPIGHTDKLIF. The CDR3, as DNA: TGTGCCTGTGACACTGTTACTGGGGGACCCCCCATCGGGCACACCGATAAACTCATCTTT.

In this sample, this clone turned up a few times. The protein TCRdb gives is from a much larger clone and does not agree with this DNA's translation at residue 20, likely a read error; the protein shown here comes from the DNA. The chain links TRDV2 to TRDJ1; TRDD3 might be the D (7 bases). The CDR3 is 23 amino acids. Per germline, CDR1 GEAIGNYY and CDR2 EKD. CDR3 sequence reads: CACDTIDSSWKTGDVTATDRLIF. Written as DNA, the CDR3 is TGTGCCTGTGACACCATTGACTCTTCCTGGAAGACTGGGGATGTTACGGCGACCGATAGACTCATCTTT.

A remark on this clone: This probably arose from a read error, given a far larger clone one base away. Other DNA sequences from this sample encode an identical CDR3 as well. The chain joins TRDV1 to TRDJ1; D possibly corresponds to TRDD3 (5 bases). The J gene is absent in TCRdb and was assigned here via DNA matching to germline. CDR1 TSWWSYY and CDR2 QGS come from the germline V gene. The CDR3 sequence is 21 residues long. V was pared by 0 bases and J by 1 base, with 27 bases between. This CDR3 is CALGELVLIDPRGGATDKLIF. CDR3 DNA sequence: TGTGCTCTTGGGGAACTAGTTCTAATTGACCCCCGGGGGGGTGCCACCGATAAACTCATCTTT.

This clone was picked up many times. V gene TRDV1 combines with J gene TRDJ1; 11 bases line up with TRDD3. V shed 2 bases, J shed 2 bases, and the junction held 28 bases outside the gene matches. Germline lookup yields CDR1 TSWWSYY and CDR2 QGS. CDR3 length: 24 amino acids. The CDR3 DNA reads as TGTGCTCTTGGGGAAGTTCACCCCTACACGACAACTAGGTACTGGGGGATAAAGACCGATAAACTCATCTTT. It encodes CALGEVHPYTTTRYWGIKTDKLIF.

This clone has more than one count but fewer than ten. TCRdb's protein for this DNA is that of a much larger clone and differs from the translation at residue 6, likely a read error; the protein shown is the DNA translation. V gene TRDV1 combines with J gene TRDJ1; 7 bases line up with TRDD3. TCRdb gives no J gene; it was assigned here by matching the DNA to germline. The J segment lost 0 bases and the V segment lost 4 bases, leaving 26 bases of the junction unmatched. The CDR3 runs 22 residues. Germline lookup yields CDR1 TSWWSYY and CDR2 QGS. The CDR3 sequence is CALGVERISPVLGIRYTDKLIF. DNA for the CDR3: TGTGCTCTTGGGGTCGAAAGGATCTCTCCCGTACTGGGGATCCGGTACACCGATAAACTCATCTTT.

In the case of this clone: A far larger clone lies a single base away; this is likely a read error. In the same sample, other DNA sequences code for this CDR3. This chain connects TRDV1 to TRDJ1, with D possibly matching TRDD2 (6 bases). TCRdb is silent on the J gene; assignment here came from matching the DNA to germline. Germline values: CDR1 TSWWSYY, CDR2 QGS. The CDR3 runs 15 residues. CDR3: CALGSYYRGTDKLIF. CDR3 coding DNA: TGTGCCCTTGGGTCCTACTATCGTGGCACCGATAAACTCATCTTT.

This clone was seen more than once but under ten times. The TCRdb protein comes from a much larger clone and disagrees with this DNA's translation at residue 8, likely due to a read error; the protein given here is derived from the DNA. The chain has TRDV3 and TRDJ2; 7 nucleotides agree with TRDD3. The junction had 10 bases not matched to a gene; V was cut back by 3 bases and J by 0 bases. This CDR3 is 16 amino acids long. The germline CDR1 and CDR2 sequences are TVYSNPD and GDNSRS (reference sequence). Written as DNA, the CDR3 is TGTGCCTTCCTGGGGGCCCTCTCTACTTTGACAGCACAACTCTTCTTT. Its protein product is CAFLGALSTLTAQLFF.

This clone was seen a few times. One base separates it from a far larger clone, so it is likely a read error. This specimen includes other DNA sequences encoding the same CDR3. This chain uses TRDV2 with TRDJ2, with 11 bases that match TRDD3. The J gene comes from matching the DNA to germline here; TCRdb lacks it. There are 15 residues in the CDR3. The V segment lost 3 bases and the J segment 4 bases; nucleotides outside the gene matches: 3. CDR1 is GEAIGNYY and CDR2 is EKD in the germline V gene. This CDR3 is CACDWGIRGTAQLFF. The CDR3 bases are TGTGCCTGTGACTGGGGGATACGAGGGACAGCACAACTCTTCTTT.

As for this clone: The TCRdb protein comes from a much larger clone and disagrees with this DNA's translation at residue 9, likely due to a read error; the protein given here is derived from the DNA. V and J are TRDV1 and TRDJ1; 7 bases are a match to TRDD3. The J gene, missing from TCRdb, was assigned here through DNA to germline matching. The CDR3 consists of 24 residues. CDR1 and CDR2 (germline): TSWWSYY, QGS. The J segment lost 0 bases and the V segment lost 4 bases, leaving 32 bases of the junction unmatched. The CDR3 here is CALGVVRSRLRVGIRFWYTDKLIF. The CDR3 region has the DNA TGTGCTCTTGGGGTCGTACGCTCTCGGCTCCGGGTGGGGATAAGATTCTGGTACACCGATAAACTCATCTTT.

For this clone: TCRdb pairs this DNA with a much larger clone's protein that differs at residue 18, likely a read error; the protein shown was translated from the DNA. V gene TRDV1 combines with J gene TRDJ1; 8 bases are a match to TRDD3. The CDR3 consists of 21 residues. From germline, CDR1 is TSWWSYY and CDR2 QGS. CDR3 DNA sequence: TGTGCTCTTGGGGATGGTTATAGACAGGGATACGGTTTTTATTTGACCGATAGACTCATCTTT. Protein product: CALGDGYRQGYGFYLTDRLIF.

The gene calls are TRDV1 and TRDJ3; 9 nucleotides line up with TRDD3. TCRdb supplies no J gene; here it was assigned by aligning the nucleotide sequence to germline. With 1 base clipped from V and 2 bases from J, the junction kept 27 bases outside the gene matches. Germline V lookup: CDR1 TSWWSYY, CDR2 QGS. There are 26 residues in the CDR3. The CDR3 is CALGEPSHLLPHRGWGITWDTRQMFF. CDR3 in DNA: TGTGCTCTTGGGGAACCTTCTCACCTTCTACCTCACCGGGGCTGGGGGATTACCTGGGACACCCGACAGATGTTTTTC.

As concerns this clone: This DNA's translation and the protein TCRdb lists, from a much larger clone, do not match at residue 5, likely due to a read error; the protein shown is translated from the DNA. The rearrangement uses TRDV1 and TRDJ1, with TRDD3 matching over 8 bases. CDR1 and CDR2 from the germline V gene are TSWWSYY and QGS. The CDR3 runs to 21 residues. V lost 4 bases to trimming and J lost 1 base; unmatched junction nucleotides: 23. Here the CDR3 DNA reads TGTGCTCTTGGGGGACCGAGACCTTCTCTTACTGGGGGCCCGAGCACCGATAAACTCATCTTT. Its translation is CALGGPRPSLTGGPSTDKLIF.

This clone was observed at least ten times. The rearrangement links TRDV1 to TRDJ1; D uncertain. Germline matching of the DNA provided the J gene here, since TCRdb leaves it blank. CDR3 length: 14 amino acids. Germline lookup yields CDR1 TSWWSYY and CDR2 QGS. V was shortened by 1 base and J by 4 bases, with 10 bases between the two germline ends. The CDR3: CALGEQPGGDKLIF. The CDR3 nucleotides read TGTGCTCTTGGGGAACAGCCAGGAGGCGATAAACTCATCTTT.

This clone came up a few times. The likely explanation is a read error, given a far larger clone one base away. Other DNA sequences of this sample code for an identical CDR3. J gene calling gave no result, while the V gene is TRDV1; the table's D call of TRDD2 was not tested on the DNA. From germline, CDR1 is TSWWSYY and CDR2 QGS. The CDR3 totals 17 residues. For the CDR3, the DNA is TGTGCTCTTGGCGACTTCCTAAAGAAGCCGGGAGCTCTTAAACTCATCTTC. It codes for CALGDFLKKPGALKLIF.